What follows are 24 T cell receptor beta chains derived from one specimen sequenced in a study of CD4 and CD8 cells across lung adenocarcinoma regions. TCRdb redid the calling of the PCR reads with MiXCR, one entry per CDR3 protein. The table has approximately 19,000 distinct CDR3 sequences, 50% seen once; the top ten hold around a third. The specimen was CD8+ T cells from the margin of a lung tumor. Receptor source: a male donor with lung adenocarcinoma. The CD4 and CD8 labels of this study may be unreliable.

This sequence joins TRBV27 and TRBJ2-4, with a weak D call TRBD2 (5 bases). There are 13 residues in the CDR3. Trimming cost V 6 bases and J 13 bases, with 19 bases left between them. The germline V gene encodes CDR1 MNHEY and CDR2 SMNVEV (reference sequence). The CDR3 here is CASRGSAKDTQYF. Here the CDR3 DNA reads TGTGCCAGCAGGGGGAGTGCCAAAGACACCCAGTACTTC.

The chain is built from TRBV6-1 and TRBJ2-2; a possible D gene is TRBD1 (5 bases). This CDR3 contains 18 residues. V was pared by 6 bases and J by 13 bases, with 33 bases between. Germline loops: CDR1 MNHNS, CDR2 SASEGT. Here the CDR3 reads CASRHPTRWGPNTEALFF. The DNA for the CDR3 is TGTGCCAGCAGGCATCCGACTCGGTGGGGCCCCAACACAGAGGCGCTGTTTTTT.

This chain connects TRBV12-3 or TRBV12-4 to TRBJ2-3, with TRBD2 identical over 11 bases. After removal of 7 bases from V and 7 bases from J, the junction contained 10 bases not matched to a gene. This CDR3 region has 15 residues. The CDR3 DNA sequence: TGTGCCAGCACCATAGCGGGAGGGCCGGGTTATACGCAGTATTTT. Protein product: CASTIAGGPGYTQYF.

The J gene is TRBJ2-2, the V gene TRBV9, with no clear D. Between the trimmed V and J ends, which lost 3 bases and 3 bases, there was a span of 12 bases. The CDR3 has 15 residues. Germline assignment: CDR1 SGDLS and CDR2 YYNGEE. The DNA of the CDR3 is TGTGCCAGCAGCGCCGCGGAACAAGACACCGGGGAGCTGTTTTTT. Its protein product is CASSAAEQDTGELFF. The variable domain in full, with the rest retrieved from reference TRBV9 and TRBJ2-2, is DSGVTQTPKHLITATGQRVTLRCSPRSGDLSVYWYQQSLDQGLQFLIQYYNGEERAKGNILERFSAQQFPDLHSELNLSSLELGDSALYFCASSAAEQDTGELFFGEGSRLTVL.

This clonotype was recorded many times. The V call is TRBV7-8, the J call TRBJ2-1; D remains ambiguous. The V end lost 6 bases, the J end lost 0 bases, and 12 bases lay between the germline ends. The CDR3 extends over 15 amino acids. CDR1 and CDR2 (germline): SGHVS, FQNEAQ. CDR3 loop: CASRVGQFSYNEQFF. CDR3 bases: TGTGCCAGCAGGGTGGGCCAATTCTCCTACAATGAGCAGTTCTTC.

This clonotype has at least ten counts. The CDR3 loop reads CASSLQTNTEAFF. In DNA, the CDR3 is TGCGCCAGCAGTCTACAGACGAACACTGAAGCTTTCTTT. The chain couples TRBV10-1 to TRBJ1-1; D not certain. V shed 5 bases and J shed 1 base, with 8 bases lying between them. Germline V gene lookup returns CDR1 WNHNN and CDR2 SYGVQD (reference sequence). The CDR3 runs 13 residues.

This clonotype was picked up one time. Relative to the germline gene, one junction end is altered; a read error may explain this. The rearrangement links TRBV11-2 to TRBJ2-3; no clear D gene. This CDR3 region has 13 residues. The germline CDR1 and CDR2 sequences are SGHAT and FQNNGV. This CDR3 reads CASSLEPSSSTHF. DNA for the CDR3: TGTGCCAGCAGCTTAGAACCCTCTTCTTCAACGCATTTT.

There are many counts of this clonotype. The chain couples TRBV7-2 to TRBJ1-6; no clear D. This CDR3 has 12 amino acids. Trimming removed 4 bases from V and 10 bases from J, with 8 bases in between. Germline CDR1 reads SGHTA; CDR2 reads FQGNSA. Written as DNA, the CDR3 is TGTGCCAGCAGCTCCCGTCCCTCACCCCTCCACTTT. It translates to CASSSRPSPLHF.

As to this clonotype: The junction differs from germline at one of its ends, possibly a read error. V gene TRBV10-3 combines with J gene TRBJ2-2; perhaps TRBD1 as D (5 bases). This CDR3 region has 13 residues. CDR1 is ENHRY, CDR2 SYGVKD, per germline. In DNA form, the CDR3 reads TGTGCCAGCAGAGAGTCGAACACAGGTGAGCTGTATTTT. It specifies CASRESNTGELYF.

This sequence joins TRBV10-3 and TRBJ2-2, with no clear D. The CDR3 has 12 residues. CDR1 is ENHRY and CDR2 is SYGVKD in the germline V gene. In DNA, the CDR3 is TGTGCAATCGGCGTGGACACCGGGGAGCTGTTTTTT. This codes for CAIGVDTGELFF.

This clonotype was seen at least ten times. The chain links TRBV11-3 to TRBJ2-3, with a possible D match to TRBD2 (6 bases). The CDR3 consists of 13 residues. CDR1 and CDR2 (germline): SGHNT, YENEEA. The V gene lost 5 bases and the J gene lost 4 bases, with 10 bases spanning the gap. The CDR3 DNA follows: TGTGCCAGCAGCCGGGACTGGGCAGATACGCAGTATTTT. Residues: CASSRDWADTQYF. Full variable domain (missing parts from reference TRBV11-3 and TRBJ2-3): EAGVVQSPRYKIIEKKQPVAFWCNPISGHNTLYWYLQNLGQGPELLIRYENEEAVDDSQLPKDRFSAERLKGVDSTLKIQPAELGDSAVYLCASSRDWADTQYFGPGTRLTVL.

This clonotype is judged medium-sized. The chain couples TRBV6-5 to TRBJ2-5; the D gene is possibly TRBD2 (5 bases). The CDR3 covers 13 residues. V lost 5 bases to trimming and J lost 7 bases, with 14 bases between them. CDR1 and CDR2 from the germline V gene are MNHEY and SVGAGI. The CDR3 loop is CASSRRGGRTQYF. Here the CDR3 DNA reads TGTGCCAGCAGTCGTCGTGGTGGGAGGACCCAGTACTTC.

CDR3 protein: CASSSSGTRGGVRGELFF. The DNA for the CDR3 is TGTGCCAGCAGCTCCTCCGGGACTAGAGGGGGGGTTCGTGGGGAGCTGTTTTTT. The rearrangement joins TRBV7-2 to TRBJ2-2, with 8 bases matching TRBD2. There are 18 residues in the CDR3. The germline V gene has CDR1 SGHTA and CDR2 FQGNSA. Germline trimming cut 4 bases from V and 8 bases from J; bases unmatched to any gene: 18.

The rearrangement links TRBV10-3 to TRBJ2-3; D gene uncertain. TRBJ2-7 explains the end of the DNA better; the J call may be wrong. The CDR3 covers 11 residues. Germline values: CDR1 ENHRY, CDR2 SYGVKD. CDR3: CAIGSQDTQYF. In nucleotides, the CDR3 is TGTGCCATCGGAAGCCAAGATACGCAGTACTTC.

A word on this clonotype: The junction departs from germline at one end; a sequencing error may be responsible. J is TRBJ2-3 and V is TRBV6-5; TRBD1 matches 7 bases. In germline, CDR1 is MNHEY, CDR2 SVGAGI. The CDR3 is 17 residues long. The CDR3 nucleotides read TGTGCCAGCAGTTACTCGATAGGGGGCCGTCCCAAAGATACCCAGTATTTT. This sequence encodes CASSYSIGGRPKDTQYF.

V gene TRBV6-1 combines with J gene TRBJ2-1, with 12 bases lining up with TRBD1. The CDR3 loop spans 14 amino acids. V trimming: 6 bases; J trimming: 8 bases; junction bases outside the gene matches: 5. Germline V gene sequence: CDR1 MNHNS, CDR2 SASEGT. CDR3 sequence: CASRLGQGAHEQFF. The CDR3 bases are TGTGCCAGCAGGTTGGGACAGGGGGCCCATGAGCAGTTCTTC.

The V call is TRBV27, the J call TRBJ2-1; D not certain. Trimming removed 4 bases from V and 7 bases from J, with 11 bases in between. CDR3 size: 13 residues. The germline V gene has CDR1 MNHEY and CDR2 SMNVEV (reference sequence). CDR3 in DNA: TGTGCCAGCAGTTCAACCTCAAGGAATGAGCAGTTCTTC. Translation: CASSSTSRNEQFF.

V and J are TRBV6-1 and TRBJ2-1; no clear D. Trimming pared 6 bases from V and 4 bases from J, leaving 10 bases between. From germline, CDR1 is MNHNS and CDR2 SASEGT. This CDR3 is 13 amino acids long. CDR3 protein: CASRETRYNEQFF. The CDR3 bases are TGTGCCAGCAGAGAGACCCGATACAATGAGCAGTTCTTC.

Comments on this clonotype: A read error is likely, as this CDR3 ends without the conserved phenylalanine or tryptophan. No DNA is shown, since the ends of the CDR3 on it are uncertain; the CDR3 is the one TCRdb lists. The J gene is TRBJ2-1, the V gene TRBV10-2. Germline V gene lookup returns CDR1 WSHSY and CDR2 SAAADI. From its first to its last residue, the CDR3 has 8 amino acids. The CDR3 protein is CASTQAGV.

Regarding this clonotype: The junction and the germline gene differ at one end; a read error may be behind it. This chain links TRBV10-1 with TRBJ2-4; TRBD1 matches 8 bases. CDR1 is WNHNN, CDR2 SYGVQD, per germline (reference sequence). This CDR3 spans 15 amino acids. The CDR3 region is CASSDYQGAKNTQYF. CDR3 sequence (DNA): TGCGCCAGCAGTGACTATCAGGGGGCTAAAAACACTCAGTACTTC.

The gene calls are TRBV14 and TRBJ2-7; D may be TRBD1 or TRBD2 (5 bases each). Germline V lookup: CDR1 SGHDN, CDR2 FVKESK. The V end lost 4 bases, the J end lost 2 bases, and 12 bases lay between the germline ends. This CDR3 has 14 amino acids. The CDR3 DNA reads as TGTGCCAGCAGCCGCCGGGACCTTCCCTACGAGCAGTACGTC. It is translated as CASSRRDLPYEQYV.

As regards this clonotype: This may be a read error, as it is one base from a much larger clone. The chain couples TRBV6-1 to TRBJ2-1, with TRBD2 matching over 11 bases. This CDR3 is built from 14 residues. Germline V gene sequence: CDR1 MNHNS, CDR2 SASEGT. V shed 7 bases and J 7 bases; nucleotides not matched to a gene: 6. The CDR3 sequence is CASTASGGMNEQFF. The DNA of the CDR3 is TGTGCCAGCACTGCTAGCGGGGGGATGAATGAGCAGTTCTTC.

In this sample, this clonotype turned up a few times. The chain combines TRBV6-1 with TRBJ2-5; D possibly corresponds to TRBD2 (7 bases). The tail of the sequence fits TRBJ2-7 better, so the J call may be wrong. Germline values: CDR1 MNHNS, CDR2 SASEGT. The CDR3 runs 13 residues. The CDR3 coding sequence is TGTGCCACCCGTCAGGGGACTACCTACGAGCAGTACTTC. Translation: CATRQGTTYEQYF.

As for this clonotype: A read error may produce the germline difference seen at one junction end. The V gene is TRBV6-1, the J gene TRBJ2-3, with 10 nucleotides matching TRBD1. The CDR3 is 15 amino acids. The germline gives CDR1 MNHNS, CDR2 SASEGT. CDR3 sequence (DNA): TGTGCCAGCGGTGCGGGGACAGGGGCCACAAATACGCAGTATTTC. It encodes CASGAGTGATNTQYF.